This T cell receptor (beta chain) comes out of a study of OX40 agonist ivuxolimab in advanced cancers. Study information: The dose-escalation group included hepatocellular carcinoma, melanoma, renal cell carcinoma and head and neck cancer. About 40% of patients had received prior checkpoint inhibitor therapy. General study results and limits: Clonal expansion was seen in CD4+ and CD8+ blood T cells by week 6 at 0.1 to 3.0 mg/kg.

Clones were sequenced by immunoSEQ multiplex PCR, and TCRdb holds only the in-frame ones, with some missing. The table includes more than 65,000 clones, approximately 87% detected once. About this clone: Its target is not known.

The CDR3 has 15 amino acids. Germline CDR1 and CDR2: SGHTA and FQGNSA. Trimming stripped 2 bases from V and 1 base from J, with 11 bases between. The V call is TRBV7-2, the J call TRBJ1-1; no clear D gene. The starting material was CD4+ or CD8+ T cells sorted from blood, obtained in a trial of the OX40 agonist ivuxolimab. This receptor was taken from an adult with an advanced solid tumor such as melanoma, head and neck, liver or kidney cancer. The CDR3: CASSLIPVRNTEAFF. CDR3 DNA: TGTGCCAGCAGCTTAATTCCGGTCCGGAACACTGAAGCTTTCTTT.